The sequence of this T cell receptor (beta chain) was determined in a study of T-cell memory formation after mild COVID-19. Each CDR3 protein is one row after TCRdb ran MiXCR on the 5' RACE reads. In the table there are roughly 300,000 distinct CDR3 sequences, 8% to 9% of which are singletons. This clonotype was seen many times. Germline CDR1 is SGHTA and CDR2 is FQGNSA. The CDR3 extends over 13 amino acids. V was pared by 5 bases and J by 5 bases, with 5 bases of the junction left unmatched. This receptor was taken from a man aged 18 to 30 who had mild COVID-19 (a few samples of this study predate the infection). Cell type and time point are not known. The chain uses TRBV7-2 and TRBJ2-5; the match to TRBD2 covers 7 bases. The sequencing sample was made of PBMCs or a T cell subset sorted from them (not recorded which). CDR3: CASSLTSRETQYF. The CDR3 DNA is TGTGCCAGCAGCCTGACTAGCCGGGAGACCCAGTACTTC.